Each of the 30 T cell receptor beta chains below was sequenced from the same sample in a study of T-cell memory formation after mild COVID-19. TCRdb redid the calling of the 5' RACE reads with MiXCR, one entry per CDR3 protein. The repertoire holds roughly 180,000 distinct CDR3 sequences, roughly 10% seen once, with approximately 3.8% in the top ten. Sample: PBMCs or a T cell subset sorted from them (not recorded which). All receptors derive from a man younger than 35 who had mild COVID-19 (a few samples of this study predate the infection). Cell type and time point are not known.

This clonotype showed up just a few times. V usage is TRBV7-2 and J usage is TRBJ1-1, with 9 bases identical to TRBD1. The germline gives CDR1 SGHTA, CDR2 FQGNSA. This CDR3 spans 14 amino acids. J was trimmed by 3 bases and V by 5 bases; bases with no gene match: 4. This CDR3 is CASSPRQGDTEAFF. CDR3 nucleotide sequence: TGTGCCAGCAGCCCAAGACAGGGGGACACTGAAGCTTTCTTT.

The rearrangement uses TRBV5-6 and TRBJ2-1; weak D call: TRBD2 (5 bases). The CDR3 loop spans 14 amino acids. Germline V gene lookup returns CDR1 SGHDT and CDR2 YYEEEE. Between the trimmed V and J ends, which lost 0 bases and 3 bases, there was a span of 7 bases. In nucleotides, the CDR3 is TGTGCCAGCAGCTTGGCCGACTACTACAATGAGCAGTTCTTC. Amino acid sequence: CASSLADYYNEQFF.

This clonotype was counted only a few times. The gene calls are TRBV6-2 or TRBV6-3 and TRBJ2-2; unclear D gene. Looked up from germline, CDR1 is MNHEY and CDR2 is SVGEGT. The CDR3 spans 11 residues. V shed 2 bases and J shed 6 bases, with 1 base lying between them. CDR3 nucleotide sequence: TGTGCCAGCAGTTACGCCGGGGAGCTGTTTTTT. Encoded protein: CASSYAGELFF.

This clonotype was found many times. A read error may account for a junction end that differs from germline. This rearrangement joins TRBV5-6 to TRBJ1-5, with D perhaps matching TRBD1 (6 bases). CDR1 and CDR2 (germline): SGHDT, YYEEEE. The CDR3 runs to 14 residues. The CDR3 spells CPSSLTGYNQPQHF. The CDR3 DNA follows: TGTCCCAGCAGCTTGACAGGTTACAATCAGCCCCAGCATTTT.

This clonotype was counted only a few times. V gene TRBV28 combines with J gene TRBJ1-6, with D unresolved. Trimming pared 6 bases from V and 5 bases from J, leaving 2 bases between. Germline loops: CDR1 MDHEN, CDR2 SYDVKM. The CDR3 runs 11 residues. The DNA for the CDR3 is TGTGCCAGCAGCGATAATTCACCCCTCCACTTT. Amino acids: CASSDNSPLHF.

A note on this clonotype: Being one base from a much bigger clone, this may be a read error. V is TRBV5-1 and J is TRBJ2-2, with D possibly matching TRBD2 (5 bases). The CDR3 runs to 14 residues. CDR1 and CDR2 (germline): SGHRS, YFSETQ. The CDR3 spells CASRREMVTGEMFF. The CDR3 nucleotides read TGCGCCAGCAGGAGGGAGATGGTCACCGGGGAGATGTTTTTT.

This CDR3 reads CASSPWLAGVSSYNEQFF. The CDR3 DNA reads as TGTGCCAGCAGCCCCTGGCTAGCGGGGGTCAGCTCCTACAATGAGCAGTTCTTC. The chain recombines TRBV27 with TRBJ2-1; 10 nucleotides agree with TRBD2. CDR1 is MNHEY, CDR2 SMNVEV, per germline (reference sequence). With 6 bases clipped from V and 0 bases from J, the junction kept 11 bases outside the gene matches. There are 18 residues in the CDR3.

The sample holds many counts of this clonotype. The CDR3 spells CASSARRWNNSGNTIYF. CDR3 DNA sequence: TGTGCCAGCAGCGCCCGACGCTGGAATAACTCTGGAAACACCATATATTTT. This chain uses TRBV4-2 with TRBJ1-3, with D unclear. This CDR3 contains 17 residues. V was pared by 5 bases and J by 0 bases, with 17 bases between. CDR1 LGHNA and CDR2 YNFKEQ come from the germline V gene.

This clonotype was observed many times. The chain employs TRBV5-1 and TRBJ2-3; the D gene is possibly TRBD2 (6 bases). CDR3 length: 15 residues. From germline, CDR1 is SGHRS and CDR2 YFSETQ. V was shortened by 4 bases and J by 2 bases, with 14 bases between the two germline ends. CDR3 coding DNA: TGCGCCAGCAGCCCGGGACGGGGGAACACAGATACGCAGTATTTT. Its protein is CASSPGRGNTDTQYF.

This clonotype has more than one count but fewer than ten. The genes are TRBV18 and TRBJ2-5; D is unresolved. The CDR3 covers 13 residues. The V and J ends lost 0 bases and 5 bases respectively, with 7 bases between them. Germline loops: CDR1 KGHSH, CDR2 LQKENI. The CDR3 region is CASSPPGRETQYF. The CDR3, as DNA: TGTGCCAGCTCACCACCGGGAAGGGAGACCCAGTACTTC.

J is TRBJ2-5 and V is TRBV7-6; D is unresolved. With 8 bases removed from V and 4 bases from J, the gap between germline ends came to 5 bases. The CDR3 contains 10 residues. Per germline, CDR1 SGHVS and CDR2 FNYEAQ. CDR3 nucleotides: TGTGCCAGCTTAGGAGAGACCCAGTACTTC. It translates to CASLGETQYF.

This clonotype was observed many times. The chain combines TRBV6-5 with TRBJ2-5; TRBD2 aligns across 11 bases. The CDR3 covers 18 residues. Germline CDR1 is MNHEY and CDR2 is SVGAGI. V lost 5 bases to trimming and J lost 5 bases; unmatched junction nucleotides: 16. CDR3 bases: TGTGCCAGCAGTAACCCCCTGTCGACTAGCGGGGACTCGGAGACCCAGTACTTC. This gives the protein CASSNPLSTSGDSETQYF.

The genes are TRBV5-1 and TRBJ1-1; D gene unclear. Germline assignment: CDR1 SGHRS and CDR2 YFSETQ. The CDR3 runs 16 residues. Trimming pared 3 bases from V and 3 bases from J, leaving 18 bases between. CDR3 residues: CASSWVPRETDTEAFF. For the CDR3, the DNA is TGCGCCAGCAGCTGGGTCCCCCGGGAGACGGACACTGAAGCTTTCTTT.

The chain couples TRBV12-3 or TRBV12-4 to TRBJ2-3; TRBD1 is a possible D gene (6 bases). The V gene lost 2 bases and the J gene lost 4 bases, with 13 bases spanning the gap. The CDR3 spans 15 residues. The CDR3 region is CASSLRGMGADTQYF. DNA for the CDR3: TGTGCCAGCAGTTTAAGGGGGATGGGGGCAGATACGCAGTATTTT.

This clonotype occurred a few times. This chain links TRBV7-9 with TRBJ2-2; weak D call: TRBD2 (5 bases). The V end lost 10 bases, the J end lost 1 base, and 16 bases lay between the germline ends. From germline, CDR1 is SEHNR and CDR2 FQNEAQ (reference sequence). The CDR3 is 15 residues long. The CDR3 protein is CAIREGRKNTGELFF. The CDR3 DNA is TGTGCCATCAGAGAGGGCAGGAAGAACACCGGGGAGCTGTTTTTT. The full variable domain, rest sourced from reference TRBV7-9 and TRBJ2-2, is DTGVSQNPRHKITKRGQNVTFRCDPISEHNRLYWYRQTLGQGPEFLTYFQNEAQLEKSRLLSDRFSAERPKGSFSTLEIQRTEQGDSAMYLCAIREGRKNTGELFFGEGSRLTVL.

This chain uses TRBV5-1 with TRBJ1-6; 7 nucleotides agree with TRBD1. Per germline, CDR1 SGHRS and CDR2 YFSETQ. V shed 2 bases and J 9 bases; nucleotides not matched to a gene: 14. CDR3 length: 17 residues. CDR3: CASSFSPQPGGSSPLHF. The CDR3 DNA follows: TGCGCCAGCAGCTTCTCCCCCCAGCCAGGGGGTTCTTCACCCCTCCACTTT. Looking up the rest from reference TRBV5-1 and TRBJ1-6 gives the full variable domain: KAGVTQTPRYLIKTRGQQVTLSCSPISGHRSVSWYQQTPGQGLQFLFEYFSETQRNKGNFPGRFSGRQFSNSRSEMNVSTLELGDSALYLCASSFSPQPGGSSPLHFGNGTRLTVT.

V gene TRBV6-2 or TRBV6-3 combines with J gene TRBJ2-1; D call uncertain. V was clipped by 6 bases and J by 7 bases, with 16 bases between them. The CDR3 covers 14 residues. Germline V gene data show CDR1 as MNHEY and CDR2 as SVGEGT. As DNA, the CDR3 is TGTGCCAGCAGCCCGCACGTGGGGAAAAATGAGCAGTTCTTC. It specifies CASSPHVGKNEQFF.

This clonotype has a count of ten or more. J is TRBJ1-4 and V is TRBV4-3; D perhaps matches TRBD1 (5 bases). The CDR3 has 14 residues. Germline lookup yields CDR1 LGHNA and CDR2 YSLEER. V lost 0 bases and J 10 bases, leaving 12 bases between the germline ends. The CDR3 DNA reads TGCGCCAGCAGCCAAGATACAGGCAAAGTAAAACTGTTTTTT. Its translation: CASSQDTGKVKLFF.

This clonotype was seen a handful of times. The chain employs TRBV7-6 and TRBJ2-1; TRBD1 matches 9 bases. Germline V CDR1 and CDR2: SGHVS, FNYEAQ. V lost 3 bases and J lost 9; bases outside the gene matches: 6. The CDR3 loop spans 14 amino acids. This CDR3 reads CASSLGTGMSEQFF. Written as DNA, the CDR3 is TGTGCCAGCAGCTTGGGGACAGGGATGAGTGAGCAGTTCTTC.

This clonotype has only a few counts. CDR3 residues: CASSPWREQYF. For the CDR3, the DNA is TGTGCCAGCTCACCATGGAGGGAGCAGTACTTC. This chain connects TRBV18 to TRBJ2-7, with a weak D call TRBD2 (5 bases). The CDR3 sequence is 11 residues long. Trimming removed 2 bases at V and 7 bases at J, with 6 bases between. CDR1 and CDR2 (germline): KGHSH, LQKENI.

The rearrangement links TRBV7-2 to TRBJ1-1, with 7 bases identical to TRBD1. Trimming cost V 4 bases and J 0 bases; bases outside gene matches: 8. This CDR3 comprises 16 residues. The germline gives CDR1 SGHTA, CDR2 FQGNSA. The DNA for the CDR3 is TGTGCCAGCAGCTCCCGGGACAGAAATTTGAACACTGAAGCTTTCTTT. Translating it yields CASSSRDRNLNTEAFF.

V usage is TRBV12-3 or TRBV12-4 and J usage is TRBJ2-6; 8 bases agree with TRBD1. There are 14 residues in the CDR3. V shed 7 bases, J shed 2 bases, and the junction held 1 base outside the gene matches. DNA of the CDR3: TGTGCCAGCAAACAGGGGGCTGGGGCCAACGTCCTGACTTTC. Its translation: CASKQGAGANVLTF.

The chain uses TRBV3-1 and TRBJ1-2; TRBD1 agrees at 9 bases. The CDR3 is 14 amino acids. V lost 6 bases to trimming and J lost 4 bases; unmatched junction nucleotides: 6. Germline values: CDR1 LGHDT, CDR2 YNNKEL (reference sequence). The CDR3 loop is CASSHRDRAYGYTF. CDR3 sequence (DNA): TGTGCCAGCAGTCACCGGGACAGGGCCTATGGCTACACCTTC.

This clonotype came up a few times. This chain links TRBV4-3 with TRBJ2-3; 9 nucleotides match TRBD2. V was pared by 3 bases and J by 2 bases, with 6 bases of the junction left unmatched. Germline-derived CDR1 and CDR2 are LGHNA and YSLEER. The CDR3 runs to 16 residues. The CDR3 loop is CASSHAGGGPTDTQYF. CDR3 sequence (DNA): TGCGCCAGCAGCCATGCGGGGGGGGGTCCCACAGATACGCAGTATTTT.

The chain has TRBV20-1 and TRBJ1-3; D is unclear. Germline V gives CDR1 DFQATT, CDR2 SNEGSKA (reference sequence). Trimming pared 4 bases from V and 0 bases from J, leaving 7 bases between. The CDR3 consists of 13 residues. The CDR3 nucleotides are TGCAGTGCTAAAAGGACCTCTGGAAACACCATATATTTT. It specifies CSAKRTSGNTIYF.

This clonotype showed up just a few times. This chain links TRBV7-2 with TRBJ2-3; possibly TRBD1 for D (6 bases). Per the germline V gene, CDR1 is SGHTA and CDR2 is FQGNSA. V lost 6 bases and J 3 bases, leaving 10 bases between the germline ends. The length of the CDR3 is 13 residues. The chain's CDR3 is CASRTTGTDTQYF. In DNA form, the CDR3 reads TGTGCCAGCAGGACAACAGGGACAGATACGCAGTATTTT.

CDR3 coding DNA: TGTGCCAGCAGATGGACGGACGAAGAGACCCAGTACTTC. This sequence encodes CASRWTDEETQYF. V is TRBV12-3 or TRBV12-4 and J is TRBJ2-5, with D unresolved. CDR3 length: 13 amino acids. Trimming took off 6 bases at V and 3 bases at J, with 11 bases between the two ends.

The chain employs TRBV10-3 and TRBJ1-2; D remains unclear. This CDR3 has 13 residues. Trimming took 7 bases from V and 0 from J, leaving 9 bases between them. Germline CDR1 and CDR2: ENHRY and SYGVKD. The CDR3 protein is CAIKLEANYGYTF. The CDR3 nucleotides are TGTGCCATCAAACTGGAAGCTAACTATGGCTACACCTTC.

This chain links TRBV20-1 with TRBJ1-1; D might be TRBD1 (5 bases). Germline V lookup: CDR1 DFQATT, CDR2 SNEGSKA (reference sequence). Trimming took 5 bases from V and 10 from J, leaving 17 bases between them. This CDR3 contains 12 residues. CDR3 coding DNA: TGCAGTGCTTTTTGGAGCATCCAGGGAGCTTTCTTT. Amino acid sequence: CSAFWSIQGAFF.

This clonotype was counted at least ten times. This chain uses TRBV24-1 with TRBJ1-5; 7 positions agree with TRBD1. V lost 4 bases to trimming and J lost 1 base; unmatched junction nucleotides: 6. Looked up from germline, CDR1 is KGHDR and CDR2 is SFDVKD. The CDR3 loop spans 16 amino acids. The CDR3 DNA is TGTGCCACCAGTGAACCGACAGGGATAAGCAATCAGCCCCAGCATTTT. Translating it yields CATSEPTGISNQPQHF.